Detailed here is one TCR beta chain. In terms of age and location, participants ranged from roughly 18 to 89 years and lived in 24 US areas. This entry comes from a study of blood T cell repertoires in COVID-19. Study details: T cells, B-cell-depleted T cells, or PBMCs provided the cDNA or gDNA that served as material.

J was trimmed by 4 bases and V by 3 bases; bases with no gene match: 3. The CDR3 runs 14 residues. Germline V CDR1 and CDR2: SGHRS, YFSETQ. Study processing details: Reference gene primer amplification in the assay estimated nucleated cell counts. TCRdb keeps only in-frame clones here, not all; method: immunoSEQ multiplex PCR. D and trimming were read from the DNA, whereas the V and J calls and clone size are those reported in that table. The table has roughly 130,000 clones, around 85% seen once. V and J are TRBV5-1 and TRBJ2-7, with 11 bases aligning to TRBD1. This clonotype originated in a man between 50 and 59 years old who had recovered from COVID-19. The sequenced sample consisted of PBMCs or T cells enriched from blood (not recorded which). The CDR3 DNA sequence: TGCGCCAGCAGCTCCGGGACAGGGGGTTACGAGCAGTACTTC. Translating gives CASSSGTGGYEQYF.